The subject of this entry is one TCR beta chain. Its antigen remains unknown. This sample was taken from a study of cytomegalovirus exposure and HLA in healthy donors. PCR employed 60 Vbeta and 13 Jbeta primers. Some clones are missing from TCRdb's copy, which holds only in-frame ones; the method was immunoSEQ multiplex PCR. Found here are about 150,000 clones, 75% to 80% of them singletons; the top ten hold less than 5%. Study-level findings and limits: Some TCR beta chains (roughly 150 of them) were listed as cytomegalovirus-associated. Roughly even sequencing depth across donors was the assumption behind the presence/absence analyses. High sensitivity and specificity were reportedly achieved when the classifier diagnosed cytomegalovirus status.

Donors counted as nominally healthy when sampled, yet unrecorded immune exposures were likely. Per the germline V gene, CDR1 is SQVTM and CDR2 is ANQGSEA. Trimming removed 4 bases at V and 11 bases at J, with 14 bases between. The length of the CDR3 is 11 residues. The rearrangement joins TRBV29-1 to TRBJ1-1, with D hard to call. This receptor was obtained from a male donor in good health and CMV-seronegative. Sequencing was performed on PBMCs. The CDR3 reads CSVAPMGQAFF. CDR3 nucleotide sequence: TGCAGCGTTGCGCCGATGGGCCAGGCTTTCTTT. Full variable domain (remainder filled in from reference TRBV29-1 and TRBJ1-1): SAVISQKPSRDICQRGTSLTIQCQVDSQVTMMFWYRQQPGQSLTLIATANQGSEATYESGFVIDKFPISRPNLTFSTLTVSNMSPEDSSIYLCSVAPMGQAFFGQGTRLTVV.